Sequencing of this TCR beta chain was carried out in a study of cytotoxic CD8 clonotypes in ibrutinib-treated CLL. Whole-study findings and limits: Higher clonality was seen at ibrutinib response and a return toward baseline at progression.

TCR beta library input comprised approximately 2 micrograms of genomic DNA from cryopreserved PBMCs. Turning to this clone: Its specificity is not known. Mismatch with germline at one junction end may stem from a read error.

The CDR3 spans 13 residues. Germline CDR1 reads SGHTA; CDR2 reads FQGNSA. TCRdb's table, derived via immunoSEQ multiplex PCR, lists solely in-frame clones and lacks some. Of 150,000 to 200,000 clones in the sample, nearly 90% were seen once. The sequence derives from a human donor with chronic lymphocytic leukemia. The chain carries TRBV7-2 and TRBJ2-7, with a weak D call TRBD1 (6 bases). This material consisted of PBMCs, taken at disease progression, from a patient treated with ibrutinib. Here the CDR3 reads CASNEDSSHEQYF. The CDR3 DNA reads TGTGCCAGCAATGAGGACAGCTCCCACGAGCAGTACTTC.